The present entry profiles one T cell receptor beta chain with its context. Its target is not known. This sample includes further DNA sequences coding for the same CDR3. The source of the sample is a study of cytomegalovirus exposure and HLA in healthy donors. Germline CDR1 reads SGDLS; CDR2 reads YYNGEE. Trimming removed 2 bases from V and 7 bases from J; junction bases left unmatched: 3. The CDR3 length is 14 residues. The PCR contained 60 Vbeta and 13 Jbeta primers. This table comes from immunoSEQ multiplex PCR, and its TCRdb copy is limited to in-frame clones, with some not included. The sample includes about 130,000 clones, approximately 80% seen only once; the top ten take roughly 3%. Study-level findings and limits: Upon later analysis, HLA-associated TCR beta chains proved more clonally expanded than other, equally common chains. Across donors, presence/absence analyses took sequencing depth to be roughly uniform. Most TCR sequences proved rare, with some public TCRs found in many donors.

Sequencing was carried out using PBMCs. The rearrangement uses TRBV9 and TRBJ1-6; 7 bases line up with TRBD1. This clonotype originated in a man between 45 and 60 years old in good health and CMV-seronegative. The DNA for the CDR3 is TGTGCCAGCAGCGTCGGACAGGCAAATTCACCCCTCCACTTT. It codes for CASSVGQANSPLHF.